These 16 T cell receptor beta chains were sequenced from one sample in a study of T cells in Graves' hyperthyroidism and ophthalmopathy. There were TCR beta CDR3 regions amplified from RNA transcripts. TCR CDR3 underwent first-round RT-PCR with the HTBI primer set. TCRdb re-called the multiplex PCR reads through MiXCR, storing one row per CDR3 protein. The sample includes around 500,000 distinct CDR3 sequences, around 15% of them seen just once. Sample: blood. These TCRs come from a woman aged 18-29 years with Graves' hyperthyroidism.

The chain carries TRBV30 and TRBJ2-1; 7 positions agree with TRBD2. The germline V gene has CDR1 GTSNPN and CDR2 SVGIG (reference sequence). The junction had 0 bases not matched to a gene; V was cut back by 1 base and J by 3 bases. The CDR3 runs to 13 residues. In DNA, the CDR3 is TGTGCCTGGAGTGGGACTAGCTACAATGAGCAGTTCTTC. Amino acid sequence: CAWSGTSYNEQFF. The whole variable domain, filled in from reference TRBV30 and TRBJ2-1, reads SQTIHQWPATLVQPVGSPLSLECTVEGTSNPNLYWYRQAAGRGLQLLFYSVGIGQISSEVPQNLSASRPQDRQFILSSKKLLLSDSGFYLCAWSGTSYNEQFFGPGTRLTVL.

This clonotype was found many times. The chain links TRBV11-3 to TRBJ2-4; 7 nucleotides agree with TRBD2. Germline V lookup: CDR1 SGHNT, CDR2 YENEEA. Trimming cost V 5 bases and J 3 bases; bases outside gene matches: 7. CDR3 length equals 15 residues. In DNA form, the CDR3 reads TGTGCCAGCAGCCCGGGGAGGGCTGTCAAAAACATTCAGTACTTC. Its protein product is CASSPGRAVKNIQYF.

In this sample, this clonotype turned up a few times. The chain carries TRBV29-1 and TRBJ1-1; D unclear. Deletions cut 5 bases from V and 1 base from J, with 8 bases between. The CDR3 contains 12 residues. The germline V gene encodes CDR1 SQVTM and CDR2 ANQGSEA. The CDR3 spells CSVLRANTEAFF. Here the CDR3 DNA reads TGCAGCGTTCTCCGGGCGAACACTGAAGCTTTCTTT.

V usage is TRBV20-1 and J usage is TRBJ1-1; possibly TRBD1 for D (5 bases). Germline lookup yields CDR1 DFQATT and CDR2 SNEGSKA (reference sequence). The V and J ends lost 6 bases and 1 base respectively, with 12 bases between them. CDR3 size: 13 residues. The CDR3 reads CSAPGGSNTEAFF. In nucleotides, the CDR3 is TGCAGTGCCCCCGGGGGGTCGAACACTGAAGCTTTCTTT.

This clonotype has at least ten counts. This rearrangement joins TRBV7-2 to TRBJ2-2, with a tentative D call TRBD1 (5 bases). Germline CDR1 reads SGHTA; CDR2 reads FQGNSA. The CDR3 is 15 residues long. Trimming removed 1 base at V and 3 bases at J, with 9 bases between. The CDR3: CASSLGQRYTGELFF. As DNA, the CDR3 is TGTGCCAGCAGCTTAGGACAGCGTTACACCGGGGAGCTGTTTTTT.

V gene TRBV29-1 combines with J gene TRBJ2-5; 9 bases map to TRBD2. CDR1 and CDR2 (germline): SQVTM, ANQGSEA. The CDR3 totals 15 residues. V lost 4 bases and J lost 7; bases outside the gene matches: 13. For the CDR3, the DNA is TGCAGCGTTGTGCGGGGGGGCCAGATAGCAGGGACCCAGTACTTC. Its protein is CSVVRGGQIAGTQYF.

This clonotype came up many times. This chain joins TRBV2 and TRBJ2-7, with D uncertain. This CDR3 region has 12 residues. Trimming shortened V by 7 bases and J by 3 bases, and 10 bases separated the two germline ends. Germline V lookup: CDR1 SNHLY, CDR2 FYNNEI. The DNA for the CDR3 is TGTGCCAGCAACCTGAACTTCTACGAGCAGTACTTC. Protein sequence: CASNLNFYEQYF.

This clonotype was counted many times. The rearrangement uses TRBV6-1 and TRBJ1-4; D is ambiguous. Looked up from germline, CDR1 is MNHNS and CDR2 is SASEGT. Deletions cut 8 bases from V and 5 bases from J, with 12 bases between. The CDR3 sequence is 13 residues long. This CDR3 is CASESRGNEKLFF. CDR3 DNA sequence: TGTGCCAGCGAGTCGCGGGGAAATGAAAAACTGTTTTTT.

This clonotype has ten or more counts. The chain links TRBV20-1 to TRBJ2-3, with D unclear. The CDR3 sequence is 14 residues long. In germline, CDR1 is DFQATT, CDR2 SNEGSKA (reference sequence). V was trimmed by 1 base and J by 0 bases, leaving 8 bases between them. The CDR3 loop reads CSARVAVSTDTQYF. In DNA, the CDR3 is TGCAGTGCTAGAGTGGCCGTTAGCACAGATACGCAGTATTTT.

A word on this clonotype: Given a much more abundant clone one base away, this may be a read error. The J gene is TRBJ2-1, the V gene TRBV20-1, with 7 bases identical to TRBD2. The CDR3 contains 15 residues. Losses at the gene ends were 2 bases for V and 0 bases for J; bases not matched to a gene: 4. Germline CDR1 and CDR2: DFQATT and SNEGSKA (reference sequence). This CDR3 reads CSARRGSSSYNEQFF. The CDR3 region has the DNA TGCAGTGCTAGACGCGGGAGCAGCTCCTACAATGAGCAGTTCTTC.

This chain connects TRBV9 to TRBJ2-7; 8 bases are a match to TRBD2. Trimming cost V 0 bases and J 4 bases; bases outside gene matches: 9. This CDR3 spans 16 amino acids. Germline CDR1 and CDR2: SGDLS and YYNGEE. The CDR3, as DNA: TGTGCCAGCAGCGTAGCCCCTACTAGCGGACCTTACGAGCAGTACTTC. Protein sequence: CASSVAPTSGPYEQYF.

This clonotype was counted many times. The chain recombines TRBV3-1 with TRBJ1-5; D call uncertain. The CDR3 length is 16 residues. Germline CDR1 LGHDT, CDR2 YNNKEL (reference sequence). V lost 0 bases, J lost 1 base, and 10 bases lay in between. The CDR3 region is CASSQDSGNSNQPQHF. The CDR3 bases are TGTGCCAGCAGCCAAGATTCAGGAAACAGCAATCAGCCCCAGCATTTT.

This rearrangement joins TRBV4-1 to TRBJ2-1, with TRBD1 identical over 7 bases. This CDR3 contains 14 residues. The ends lost 7 bases at V and 0 bases at J; junction bases unmatched: 3. Germline V gene data show CDR1 as MGHRA and CDR2 as YSYEKL. Here the CDR3 DNA reads TGCGCCAGCAATGACAGGGTCTCCTACAATGAGCAGTTCTTC. Amino acid sequence: CASNDRVSYNEQFF.

This clonotype was observed many times. The chain carries TRBV3-1 and TRBJ2-1; 11 bases are a match to TRBD2. The J segment lost 6 bases and the V segment lost 4 bases, leaving 8 bases of the junction unmatched. This CDR3 has 16 residues. The germline V gene has CDR1 LGHDT and CDR2 YNNKEL (reference sequence). The CDR3 protein is CASSPDWGTSGNEQFF. The CDR3 DNA reads TGTGCCAGCAGCCCCGACTGGGGGACTAGCGGCAATGAGCAGTTCTTC.

This clonotype was found a few times. The chain joins TRBV13 to TRBJ2-1; TRBD2 agrees at 10 bases. After removal of 5 bases from V and 0 bases from J, the junction contained 16 bases not matched to a gene. Germline loops: CDR1 PRHDT, CDR2 FYEKMQ (reference sequence). The CDR3 has 20 amino acids. The CDR3 DNA follows: TGTGCCAGCAGCAACTTGGGGCTAGCGGGAGCCCCGAGCTCCTACAATGAGCAGTTCTTC. This encodes CASSNLGLAGAPSSYNEQFF.

This clonotype was seen ten or more times. The CDR3 coding sequence is TGTGCCAGCAGTTACGGTCCTAACACCGGGGAGCTGTTTTTT. Protein sequence: CASSYGPNTGELFF. V gene TRBV27 combines with J gene TRBJ2-2; D call uncertain. CDR1 and CDR2 from the germline V gene are MNHEY and SMNVEV (reference sequence). Trimming removed 4 bases at V and 2 bases at J, with 8 bases between. The length of the CDR3 is 14 residues.